The 12 T cell receptor beta chains listed next were all sequenced from one sample in a study of blood T cell repertoires in COVID-19. The table came from immunoSEQ multiplex PCR; TCRdb's copy has only in-frame clones and leaves some out. This repertoire shows roughly 500,000 clones, about 91% found once; its top ten account for approximately 0.9%. The sequenced material came from peripheral blood. The source is a man between 18 and 35 years old with COVID-19, enrolled during active disease.

This clone occurred a few times. CDR3 amino acids: CASRVNTEAFF. The CDR3 coding sequence is TGTGCCAGCCGGGTGAACACTGAAGCTTTCTTT. The rearrangement links TRBV7-9 to TRBJ1-1; unclear D gene. This CDR3 spans 11 amino acids. Germline CDR1 is SEHNR and CDR2 is FQNEAQ (reference sequence). V lost 8 bases and J lost 0, with 4 bases in between. The full variable domain, rest sourced from reference TRBV7-9 and TRBJ1-1, is DTGVSQNPRHKITKRGQNVTFRCDPISEHNRLYWYRQTLGQGPEFLTYFQNEAQLEKSRLLSDRFSAERPKGSFSTLEIQRTEQGDSAMYLCASRVNTEAFFGQGTRLTVV.

The genes are TRBV7-8 and TRBJ1-3; D is possibly TRBD1 (5 bases). Germline CDR1 SGHVS, CDR2 FQNEAQ. CDR3 length: 15 amino acids. V lost 1 base, J lost 4 bases, and 11 bases lay in between. CDR3 amino acids: CASSLGDFHGNTIYF. Here the CDR3 DNA reads TGTGCCAGCAGCTTAGGGGACTTTCACGGAAACACCATATATTTT.

As DNA, the CDR3 is TGTGCCAGCACCCGGGGGGGTTACAATGAGCAGTTCTTC. This codes for CASTRGGYNEQFF. This chain uses TRBV7-2 with TRBJ2-1; 8 bases are shared with TRBD2. The V segment lost 7 bases and the J segment 4 bases; nucleotides outside the gene matches: 3. Germline V gene lookup returns CDR1 SGHTA and CDR2 FQGNSA. The CDR3 totals 13 residues.

The CDR3 sequence is CASSLSLAGGVDEQFF. CDR3 bases: TGTGCCAGCAGCTTATCACTAGCGGGAGGTGTTGATGAGCAGTTCTTC. This sequence joins TRBV2 and TRBJ2-1; 12 nucleotides align to TRBD2. The CDR3 totals 16 residues. Germline V gene data show CDR1 as SNHLY and CDR2 as FYNNEI. After removal of 6 bases from V and 8 bases from J, the junction contained 11 bases not matched to a gene. Combining the CDR3 with reference TRBV2 and TRBJ2-1 gives the whole variable domain EPEVTQTPSHQVTQMGQEVILRCVPISNHLYFYWYRQILGQKVEFLVSFYNNEISEKSEIFDDQFSVERPDGSNFTLKIRSTKLEDSAMYFCASSLSLAGGVDEQFFGPGTRLTVL.

The V gene is TRBV29-1, the J gene TRBJ2-3; TRBD1 agrees at 8 bases. V shed 6 bases and J 0 bases; nucleotides not matched to a gene: 8. The CDR3 is 15 residues long. CDR1 is SQVTM, CDR2 ANQGSEA, per germline. CDR3 nucleotide sequence: TGCAGCGTCCTTGACAGGGGACGTAGCACAGATACGCAGTATTTT. Protein product: CSVLDRGRSTDTQYF.

The rearrangement uses TRBV12-5 and TRBJ1-6, with 7 bases identical to TRBD1. Germline trimming cut 2 bases from V and 0 bases from J; bases unmatched to any gene: 16. Per germline, CDR1 LGHNT and CDR2 FRNRAP. The CDR3 sequence is 21 residues long. In DNA, the CDR3 is TGTGCTAGTGGTTTGCCTTCCTCGGAGGACAGGAGAACCTCCTATAATTCACCCCTCCACTTT. It yields the protein CASGLPSSEDRRTSYNSPLHF.

In its sample, this clone was seen many times. For the CDR3, the DNA is TGTGCCAGCAGTTTAATAGTAGCGAAGAACAATGAGCAGTTCTTC. This codes for CASSLIVAKNNEQFF. The genes are TRBV27 and TRBJ2-1; tentatively, D is TRBD2 (5 bases). V lost 2 bases and J lost 5, with 13 bases in between. The CDR3 consists of 15 residues. Germline loops: CDR1 MNHEY, CDR2 SMNVEV (reference sequence).

CDR3 region: CASSSLRQETQYF. The CDR3 bases are TGTGCCAGCTCATCCCTGAGGCAAGAGACCCAGTACTTC. This chain joins TRBV18 and TRBJ2-5; no clear D gene. From germline, CDR1 is KGHSH and CDR2 LQKENI. V dropped 5 bases and J dropped 2 bases, with 9 bases sitting between them. This CDR3 spans 13 amino acids.

The CDR3 DNA follows: TGTGCCAGCAGCCAGGGAACCGGGGAGGGGGAGACCCAGTACTTC. As protein: CASSQGTGEGETQYF. This chain connects TRBV3-1 (or the pseudogene TRBV3-2) to TRBJ2-5; 7 bases match TRBD2. This CDR3 has 15 amino acids. V lost 3 bases to trimming and J lost 5 bases; unmatched junction nucleotides: 9. CDR1 is LGHDT, CDR2 YNNKEL, per germline (reference sequence).

The V call is TRBV3-1 (or the pseudogene TRBV3-2), the J call TRBJ2-5, with 7 positions matching TRBD2. The CDR3 has 17 amino acids. V lost 2 bases to trimming and J lost 2 bases; unmatched junction nucleotides: 11. CDR1 LGHDT and CDR2 YNNKEL come from the germline V gene (reference sequence). This chain's CDR3 is CASSQSQGGSSQETQYF. The CDR3, as DNA: TGTGCCAGCAGCCAATCCCAGGGCGGGAGTTCTCAAGAGACCCAGTACTTC.

This chain joins TRBV19 and TRBJ1-2; D perhaps matches TRBD1 (6 bases). The CDR3 covers 13 residues. V was shortened by 5 bases and J by 4 bases, with 11 bases between the two germline ends. Looked up from germline, CDR1 is LNHDA and CDR2 is SQIVND (reference sequence). The CDR3 region is CASSQGYSYGYTF. The CDR3 DNA is TGTGCCAGTAGTCAGGGGTACTCCTATGGCTACACCTTC.

The V gene is TRBV7-8, the J gene TRBJ2-7; 8 bases are a match to TRBD2. Germline CDR1 and CDR2: SGHVS and FQNEAQ. With 5 bases clipped from V and 5 bases from J, the junction kept 8 bases outside the gene matches. The CDR3 length is 14 residues. In nucleotides, the CDR3 is TGTGCCAGCAGCCTTCGGGAGGGGAGTGACGAGCAGTACTTC. Protein sequence: CASSLREGSDEQYF.